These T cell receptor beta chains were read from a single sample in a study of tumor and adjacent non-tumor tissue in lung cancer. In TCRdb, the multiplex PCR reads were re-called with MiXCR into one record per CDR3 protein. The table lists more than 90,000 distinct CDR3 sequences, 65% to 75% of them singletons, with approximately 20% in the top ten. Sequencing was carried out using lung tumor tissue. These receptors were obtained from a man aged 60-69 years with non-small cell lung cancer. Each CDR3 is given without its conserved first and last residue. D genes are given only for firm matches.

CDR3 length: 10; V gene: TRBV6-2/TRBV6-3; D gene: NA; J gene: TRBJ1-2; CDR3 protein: SSSGRAYCYT
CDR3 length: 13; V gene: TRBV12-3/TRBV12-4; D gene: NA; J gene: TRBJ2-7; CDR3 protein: ASSLRGLGSYEQY
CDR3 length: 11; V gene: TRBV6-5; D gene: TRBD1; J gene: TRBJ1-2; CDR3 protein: ASSSGQGRGYT
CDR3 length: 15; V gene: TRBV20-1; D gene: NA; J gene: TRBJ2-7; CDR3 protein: SARERFGRGGPYEQY
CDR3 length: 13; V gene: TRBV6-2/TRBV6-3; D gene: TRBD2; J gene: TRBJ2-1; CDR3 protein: ASITTSGRVNEQF
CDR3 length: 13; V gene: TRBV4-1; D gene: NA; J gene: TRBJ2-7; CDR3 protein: VSSQGYRTSGEQY
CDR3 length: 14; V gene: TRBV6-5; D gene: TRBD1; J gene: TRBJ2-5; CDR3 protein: TSSYLMTGRLEIQY
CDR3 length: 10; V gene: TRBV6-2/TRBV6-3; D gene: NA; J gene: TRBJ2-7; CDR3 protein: ASSGHAHEQY
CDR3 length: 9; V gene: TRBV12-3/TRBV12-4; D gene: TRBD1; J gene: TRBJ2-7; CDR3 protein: ASSLDRGRH
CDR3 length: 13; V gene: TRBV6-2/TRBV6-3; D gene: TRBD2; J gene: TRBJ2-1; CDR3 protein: ASSTTSGRTNEQF